This entry concerns a single T cell receptor beta chain. Authors' data handling: Scientists estimated how many nucleated cells there were by amplifying reference gene primers. Profiling relied on immunoSEQ multiplex PCR, and the TCRdb table lists in-frame clones only, not all of them. V, J and clone size derive from that table, while D and trimming were established from the DNA sequence. The data show 300,000 to 400,000 clones, under 90% seen once. The data originate from a study of blood T cell repertoires in COVID-19. About the study: Both acute and convalescent COVID-19 samples were obtained from the United States, Italy and Spain. In each case, the material was cDNA or gDNA derived from T cells, B-cell-depleted T cells, or PBMCs.

The CDR3 is 13 residues long. V lost 4 bases and J lost 7, with 13 bases in between. Germline V gene data show CDR1 as GTSNPN and CDR2 as SVGIG (reference sequence). The source of this sequence is a woman in her 30s with COVID-19, enrolled during active disease. The chain joins TRBV30 to TRBJ1-4; D is perhaps TRBD1 (6 bases). The material sequenced was peripheral blood. CDR3 sequence: CAWTPQGTEKLFF. The CDR3 nucleotides are TGTGCCTGGACACCACAGGGAACTGAAAAACTGTTTTTT. The whole variable domain, remainder taken from reference TRBV30 and TRBJ1-4, is SQTIHQWPATLVQPVGSPLSLECTVEGTSNPNLYWYRQAAGRGLQLLFYSVGIGQISSEVPQNLSASRPQDRQFILSSKKLLLSDSGFYLCAWTPQGTEKLFFGSGTQLSVL.